The 8 T cell receptor beta chains below were found in one sample sequenced in a study of identical twins. TCRdb redid the calling of the 5' RACE reads with MiXCR, one entry per CDR3 protein. Among hundreds of thousands of distinct CDR3 sequences listed, 8.5% to 9% were seen once. These data also formed part of another study, on yellow fever vaccine responses in identical twins.

The sequencing input was PBMCs. The receptors shown here come from a woman younger than 35 in good health.

The chain carries TRBV27 and TRBJ2-2; a weak D match, TRBD1 (6 bases). This CDR3 has 16 residues. CDR1 and CDR2 from the germline V gene are MNHEY and SMNVEV (reference sequence). Trimming pared 3 bases from V and 0 bases from J, leaving 11 bases between. CDR3 protein: CASSLVNRANTGELFF. The CDR3 DNA reads TGTGCCAGCAGTTTGGTCAACAGGGCGAACACCGGGGAGCTGTTTTTT.

This clonotype was recorded at least ten times. V is TRBV24-1 and J is TRBJ2-1; possibly TRBD2 for D (5 bases). V lost 0 bases, J lost 3 bases, and 20 bases lay in between. The CDR3 extends over 19 amino acids. The V gene's germline CDR1 is KGHDR and CDR2 SFDVKD. The CDR3 DNA follows: TGTGCCACCAGTGATTTGAGGGTAGGAGGAATAAGGAACTACAATGAGCAGTTCTTC. Its translation: CATSDLRVGGIRNYNEQFF.

This clonotype was counted at least ten times. The chain is built from TRBV12-3 or TRBV12-4 and TRBJ2-5; D is unclear. This CDR3 spans 12 amino acids. Trimming cost V 5 bases and J 5 bases, with 9 bases left between them. CDR3 bases: TGTGCCAGCAGTCAGACGGTGGAGACCCAGTACTTC. Translating it yields CASSQTVETQYF.

This clonotype was counted ten times or more. V gene TRBV9 combines with J gene TRBJ1-1, with D perhaps matching TRBD1 (6 bases). Trimming removed 7 bases from V and 11 bases from J, with 12 bases in between. From germline, CDR1 is SGDLS and CDR2 YYNGEE. The CDR3 loop spans 10 amino acids. The CDR3 nucleotides read TGTGCCAGCGGGCAGGGGCTCGCTTTCTTT. It is translated as CASGQGLAFF.

This clonotype was picked up a small number of times. This chain joins TRBV4-1 and TRBJ2-7; 10 bases match TRBD2. This CDR3 has 16 amino acids. The germline V gene has CDR1 MGHRA and CDR2 YSYEKL. The V and J ends lost 4 bases and 4 bases, in that order; junction bases with no gene match: 10. CDR3 region: CASSLAGTSAAYEQYF. The CDR3, as DNA: TGCGCCAGCAGCCTCGCCGGGACTAGCGCCGCTTACGAGCAGTACTTC.

This clonotype was detected only a few times. The V and J genes are TRBV6-5 and TRBJ1-2; D is possibly TRBD1 (6 bases). The CDR3 runs to 15 residues. V lost 6 bases, J lost 1 base, and 15 bases lay in between. Germline V gene lookup returns CDR1 MNHEY and CDR2 SVGAGI. CDR3 in amino acids: CASSLLPDSNYGYTF. CDR3 coding DNA: TGTGCCAGCAGCCTACTCCCGGACAGTAACTATGGCTACACCTTC.

This chain joins TRBV29-1 and TRBJ2-1; a weak D match, TRBD2 (6 bases). Germline-derived CDR1 and CDR2 are SQVTM and ANQGSEA. The CDR3 contains 16 residues. V was shortened by 1 base and J by 1 base, with 14 bases between the two germline ends. CDR3 nucleotides: TGCAGCGTTGAAGGGAGAGCGGGCCTTTCCTACAATGAGCAGTTCTTC. Amino acid sequence: CSVEGRAGLSYNEQFF.

The rearrangement uses TRBV2 and TRBJ2-3; 11 nucleotides line up with TRBD2. V lost 5 bases and J lost 4; bases outside the gene matches: 8. This CDR3 region has 16 residues. The germline V gene encodes CDR1 SNHLY and CDR2 FYNNEI. The CDR3: CASSRRLAGLADTQYF. The CDR3 DNA reads TGTGCCAGCAGTCGCCGACTAGCGGGGTTGGCAGATACGCAGTATTTT.